The sample holds many counts of the clone carrying this T cell receptor (beta chain). Its target is not known. Trimming removed 10 bases at V and 4 bases at J, with 10 bases between. CDR1 and CDR2 (germline): SNHLY, FYNNEI. The CDR3 consists of 11 residues. These data are taken from a study of T cell repertoires in cytomegalovirus infection. Study-wide results and caveats: HLA-C-restricted CMV-specific TCR beta clonotypes were dominant in the ex vivo response.

TCRdb fed the reads into MiXCR, producing one record per CDR3 protein. The sample records fewer than 850,000 distinct CDR3 sequences, 25% to 30% being singletons. J is TRBJ1-2 and V is TRBV2; D gene ambiguous. The sequenced sample was cultured CD8+ T cells from PBMCs, obtained from culture after CMV antigen stimulation. The source of this sequence is a human donor in good health (CMV status not recorded). Some clones in this sample may be carry-over from other donors' samples. CDR3 loop: CATSVSYGYTF. The CDR3 DNA reads TGTGCCACGTCCGTTTCCTATGGCTACACCTTC.